This is a list of T cell receptor beta chains from one sample in a study of blood T cell repertoires in COVID-19. Using immunoSEQ multiplex PCR, the repertoire was profiled, and TCRdb retains in-frame clones only, with some absent. The sample consists of under 350,000 clones, roughly 85% of them appearing once. Specimen: PBMCs or T cells enriched from blood (not recorded which). The source of these receptors is a woman aged 35 to 49 with acute COVID-19. The conserved cysteine and the conserved F or W are not part of the CDR3 here.

v_call	j_call	cdr3_aa
TRBV5-6	TRBJ1-2	ASSLVARVGYGYT
TRBV15	TRBJ1-5	ATSRDPGGNQPQH
TRBV10-3	TRBJ2-5	ATIGGPLQETQY
TRBV7-9	TRBJ2-5	ASSLFTGTETQY
TRBV7-9	TRBJ2-7	ASSPRVLYEQY
TRBV7-3	TRBJ2-7	ASSDWDRGSAEQY
TRBV19	TRBJ1-5	ASKSGTGGNQPQH
TRBV23-1	TRBJ2-7	ASSESLEERGACGEQY
TRBV11-3	TRBJ2-4	ARPTGALAKNIQY
TRBV18	TRBJ2-7	ASSPGTGYEQY
TRBV19	TRBJ2-7	ASSLEPGPYEQY
TRBV4-3	TRBJ1-2	ASSQDLPRSRYT
TRBV27	TRBJ1-5	ASSLYSGRGQPQH
TRBV5-1	TRBJ1-3	ASSSGGLRDTIY
TRBV9	TRBJ1-4	ASSVGDSNEKLF
TRBV5-6	TRBJ2-1	ASSLLAYGRAGSEQF
TRBV6-2/TRBV6-3	TRBJ2-1	ASSYSQARSSYNEQF
TRBV6-5	TRBJ2-7	ASSYGSPSAYEQY
TRBV7-2	TRBJ1-4	ASSPWGDRVWEKLF
TRBV9	TRBJ2-1	ASSSGTSLDEQF
TRBV11-3	TRBJ2-7	ASSPGSEQY
TRBV19	TRBJ2-7	ASSIGGGDTYEQY
TRBV5-1	TRBJ2-7	ASSRDSPYEQY
TRBV5-8	TRBJ1-6	ASSLAGYNSPLH
TRBV6-5	TRBJ1-2	ASSSDRGAYGYT
TRBV18	TRBJ1-1	ASSPLQGTDTEAF
TRBV6-1	TRBJ2-7	ASSELLQTYEQY
TRBV21-1	TRBJ2-7	ASTSSYEQY
TRBV18	TRBJ1-6	ASSPGDLGNSPLH
TRBV27	TRBJ2-7	ASSLSQGSYEQY
TRBV7-9	TRBJ2-7	ASSARDRGLYEQY
TRBV5-1	TRBJ2-1	ASSLPPTVNEQF
TRBV28	TRBJ1-2	ASSLLGYSYGYT
TRBV5-5	TRBJ1-5	ASSSDLQGRHQPQH
TRBV7-2	TRBJ1-2	ASRFSTGDYGYT
TRBV4-1	TRBJ2-3	ASSHASGRADTQY
TRBV9	TRBJ2-1	ASSPGTSLSNEQF
TRBV27	TRBJ2-7	ASSHRGALRFYEQY
TRBV7-7	TRBJ2-1	ASSPHPRAGPLSSYNEQF
TRBV14	TRBJ1-1	ASSPRGLMNTEAF
TRBV2	TRBJ2-5	ASSALAAVQDQY
TRBV6-5	TRBJ2-7	ASRFGTSGIYEQY
TRBV6-5	TRBJ2-5	ASTKGSRLQETQY
TRBV19	TRBJ2-5	ASTLGQGVQETQY
TRBV28	TRBJ1-2	ASSFQYGYT
TRBV19	TRBJ2-2	ASTINVRAGELF
TRBV6-4	TRBJ1-5	ASARGNQPQH
TRBV4-3	TRBJ2-6	ASSQTTVTSGANVLT
TRBV28	TRBJ1-1	ASSSLPSEAF
TRBV18	TRBJ2-3	ASSAEHSTDTQY
TRBV28	TRBJ2-1	ASSLGGTGYNEQF